These T cell receptor beta chains were read from a single sample in a study of T-cell reconstitution after alpha-beta-depleted transplantation in children. One entry per CDR3 protein results from TCRdb running MiXCR on the PCR reads. The sample lists about 17,000 distinct CDR3 sequences; under 15% were seen once. The source was PBMCs, mostly from graft donor cells, collected 180 days after TCRalphabeta/CD19-depleted stem cell transplant. The receptors shown here come from a boy under two years old who had a stem cell transplant for Wiskott-Aldrich syndrome, so the T cells may come from the graft donor. CDR3s include the opening cysteine and the closing phenylalanine or tryptophan. The order of the fields is J gene, CDR3 length, clone size, D gene, V gene, CDR3 protein, CDR3 DNA. A D gene is named only where the DNA matches it firmly. The size field is filled for only some rows; it gives once, few, many or a size class.

TRBJ1-4 15 many TRBD1 TRBV5-1 CASSLEGQANEKLFF TGCGCCAGCAGCTTGGAGGGACAGGCAAATGAAAAACTGTTTTTT
TRBJ1-5 13 few - TRBV12-3/TRBV12-4 CASSLIQDQPQHF TGTGCCAGCAGTTTAATCCAGGATCAGCCCCAGCATTTT
TRBJ2-7 16 many - TRBV7-9 CASSLGTPEGYYEQYF TGTGCCAGCAGCTTAGGGACCCCGGAGGGATACTACGAGCAGTACTTC
TRBJ2-3 18 many TRBD2 TRBV7-2 CASSLFLLAGVGTDTQYF TGTGCCAGCAGCTTATTTCTTCTAGCGGGAGTGGGCACAGATACGCAGTATTTT
TRBJ2-1 18 - TRBD2 TRBV4-1 CASSQGPSGTSSYNEQFF TGCGCCAGCAGCCAAGGTCCTTCCGGGACTAGTTCCTACAATGAGCAGTTCTTC
TRBJ2-7 14 many TRBD2 TRBV5-1 CASTPGLGFYEQYF TGCGCCAGCACCCCGGGACTAGGTTTCTACGAGCAGTACTTC
TRBJ1-3 12 - - TRBV6-6 CASRDTRNTIYF TGTGCCAGCAGAGATACTCGAAACACCATATATTTT
TRBJ1-3 12 - - TRBV20-1 CSAEHPGNTIYF TGCAGTGCGGAGCATCCTGGAAACACCATATATTTT
TRBJ2-5 16 - TRBD2 TRBV20-1 CSAGGGVSGNQETQYF TGCAGTGCTGGGGGGGGTGTTAGCGGGAACCAAGAGACCCAGTACTTC
TRBJ1-5 12 few - TRBV19 CASSISNQPQHF TGTGCCAGTAGTATAAGCAATCAGCCCCAGCATTTT
TRBJ2-5 14 - TRBD1 TRBV30 CAWSNGGQGETQYF TGTGCCTGGAGTAACGGGGGACAGGGAGAGACCCAGTACTTC
TRBJ2-1 14 few - TRBV24-1 CATSDLYSATEQFF TGTGCCACCAGTGATTTGTATTCGGCAACTGAGCAGTTCTTC
TRBJ1-3 14 medium-sized - TRBV7-2 CASSLSSYGNTIYF TGTGCCAGCAGCTTATCATCGTACGGAAACACCATATATTTT
TRBJ2-5 16 many TRBD2 TRBV5-1 CASSLTRTSGQETQYF TGCGCCAGCAGCCTCACCCGCACTAGCGGGCAAGAGACCCAGTACTTC
TRBJ2-1 14 few - TRBV24-1 CASSAGWAYNEQFF TGTGCCTCCTCGGCAGGCTGGGCCTACAATGAGCAGTTCTTC
TRBJ2-5 16 many TRBD1 TRBV5-5 CASRPGQGFFAETQYF TGTGCCAGCAGACCCGGACAGGGATTTTTTGCGGAGACCCAGTACTTC
TRBJ2-5 14 - - TRBV10-3 CAIRSGRGPETQYF TGTGCCATTCGTAGCGGGCGGGGGCCAGAGACCCAGTACTTC
TRBJ1-3 13 few - TRBV27 CASRPTGTRTIYF TGTGCCAGCAGACCTACAGGGACTCGGACCATATATTTT
TRBJ2-7 10 few - TRBV20-1 CSARESPQYF TGCAGTGCTAGGGAAAGCCCCCAGTACTTC
TRBJ1-1 17 many - TRBV11-2 CASSHPFTRTPNTEAFF TGTGCCAGCAGCCACCCTTTCACCCGGACTCCGAACACTGAAGCTTTCTTT
TRBJ1-1 13 - - TRBV28 CASRPGQNTEAFF TGTGCCAGCAGGCCGGGACAGAACACTGAAGCTTTCTTT
TRBJ2-2 16 many - TRBV24-1 CATSDLWQGNTGELFF TGTGCCACCAGTGATTTATGGCAGGGTAATACCGGGGAGCTGTTTTTT
TRBJ2-7 17 - - TRBV10-3 CAISDSSRRESPYEQYF TGTGCCATCAGTGACTCCAGCAGGAGGGAGAGTCCCTACGAGCAGTACTTC
TRBJ2-1 16 - TRBD2 TRBV5-1 CASSLGLAGVWDEQFF TGCGCCAGCAGCTTGGGACTAGCGGGAGTCTGGGATGAGCAGTTCTTC
TRBJ1-3 14 many - TRBV28 CASNRVTTGNTIYF TGTGCCAGCAACAGGGTAACTACTGGAAACACCATATATTTT
TRBJ2-4 14 many TRBD2 TRBV7-9 CASSPRTSRFIQYF TGTGCCAGCAGCCCGAGGACTAGCCGTTTCATTCAGTACTTC
TRBJ2-3 21 few TRBD2 TRBV20-1 CSAAHFGYWTSGSSSTDTQYF TGCAGTGCGGCTCACTTTGGATATTGGACTAGCGGGAGTTCAAGCACAGATACGCAGTATTTT
TRBJ2-1 14 many - TRBV4-2 CASSQVRSHNEQFF TGTGCCAGCAGCCAAGTCAGATCTCACAATGAGCAGTTCTTC
TRBJ2-7 11 - - TRBV6-5 CASSLGYEQYF TGTGCCAGCAGTTTGGGGTACGAGCAGTACTTC
TRBJ2-3 15 - TRBD2 TRBV20-1 CSARVGLAGADTQYF TGCAGTGCTAGAGTAGGACTAGCGGGAGCAGATACGCAGTATTTT
TRBJ2-5 15 few - TRBV9 CASSVGGQLQQVQYF TGTGCCAGCAGCGTAGGTGGACAGCTCCAACAGGTCCAGTACTTC
TRBJ1-5 14 many TRBD1 TRBV20-1 CSAWTGEGNQPQHF TGCAGTGCTTGGACAGGGGAAGGGAATCAGCCCCAGCATTTT
TRBJ1-1 13 - - TRBV28 CASSIGKDTEAFF TGTGCCAGCAGTATAGGGAAGGACACTGAAGCTTTCTTT
TRBJ1-2 16 many - TRBV7-9 CASSLGFEGYDYGYTF TGTGCCAGCAGCTTAGGTTTTGAGGGCTACGACTATGGCTACACCTTC
TRBJ2-1 15 - - TRBV11-2 CASSLDSPSYNEQFF TGTGCCAGCAGCTTAGATAGCCCCTCCTACAATGAGCAGTTCTTC
TRBJ2-7 12 - - TRBV30 CAWSVPGLEQYF TGTGCCTGGAGTGTACCAGGGTTGGAGCAGTACTTC
TRBJ2-1 14 many - TRBV7-7 CASSRLQDYNEQFF TGTGCCAGCAGCCGTCTACAGGACTACAATGAGCAGTTCTTC